These T cell receptor beta chains were read from a single sample in a study of cytomegalovirus exposure and HLA in healthy donors. The repertoire was sequenced with immunoSEQ multiplex PCR; TCRdb's copy has only in-frame clones and lacks some. The repertoire holds roughly 100,000 clones, 70% to 85% seen once, with approximately 3.6% in the top ten. Material for sequencing was PBMCs. The receptors originated from a man aged 60-69 years in good health and CMV-seronegative. CDR3s include the opening cysteine and the closing phenylalanine or tryptophan. Fields, in order: J gene, V gene, clone size, D gene, CDR3 protein, CDR3 DNA. A D gene is named only where the DNA matches it firmly. Part of the rows lack a size; the others show once, few, many or a class for expanded clones.

j_gene: TRBJ2-5
v_gene: TRBV30
abundance: -
d_gene: -
CDR3aa: CAWSVGQGRETQYF
CDR3nt: TGTGCCTGGAGTGTAGGGCAGGGTCGAGAGACCCAGTACTTC

j_gene: TRBJ2-5
v_gene: TRBV19
abundance: -
d_gene: -
CDR3aa: CASSSTGSGETQYF
CDR3nt: TGTGCCAGTAGTAGTACAGGGAGTGGAGAGACCCAGTACTTC

j_gene: TRBJ2-2
v_gene: TRBV9
abundance: -
d_gene: TRBD2
CDR3aa: CASSAGGGANTGELFF
CDR3nt: TGTGCCAGCAGCGCAGGCGGGGGGGCGAACACCGGGGAGCTGTTTTTT

j_gene: TRBJ1-1
v_gene: TRBV6-5
abundance: -
d_gene: -
CDR3aa: CASSYAVQLNTEAFF
CDR3nt: TGTGCCAGCAGTTACGCGGTCCAACTGAACACTGAAGCTTTCTTT

j_gene: TRBJ2-3
v_gene: TRBV30
abundance: -
d_gene: -
CDR3aa: CAWSSGLSTDTQYF
CDR3nt: TGTGCCTGGAGTAGCGGCTTGAGCACAGATACGCAGTATTTT

j_gene: TRBJ1-6
v_gene: TRBV27
abundance: -
d_gene: -
CDR3aa: CASSLGHQNSPLHF
CDR3nt: TGTGCCAGCAGTTTAGGGCACCAAAATTCACCCCTCCACTTT

j_gene: TRBJ1-5
v_gene: TRBV10-3
abundance: -
d_gene: TRBD1
CDR3aa: CAISGDREYQPQHF
CDR3nt: TGTGCCATCAGTGGGGACAGGGAGTATCAGCCCCAGCATTTT

j_gene: TRBJ2-3
v_gene: TRBV30
abundance: -
d_gene: TRBD1
CDR3aa: CAWSPGQVSTQYF
CDR3nt: TGTGCCTGGAGTCCGGGACAGGTTAGCACGCAGTATTTT

j_gene: TRBJ1-1
v_gene: TRBV21-1
abundance: -
d_gene: -
CDR3aa: CASSKAEGVNTEAFF
CDR3nt: TGTGCCAGCAGCAAAGCGGAAGGGGTGAACACTGAAGCTTTCTTT

j_gene: TRBJ2-3
v_gene: TRBV20-1
abundance: -
d_gene: -
CDR3aa: CSARGQGSQYF
CDR3nt: TGCAGTGCTAGAGGGCAGGGGTCGCAGTATTTT

j_gene: TRBJ1-2
v_gene: TRBV28
abundance: -
d_gene: -
CDR3aa: CASSLGRANYGYTF
CDR3nt: TGTGCCAGCAGTTTGGGCAGGGCAAACTATGGCTACACCTTC

j_gene: TRBJ2-1
v_gene: TRBV20-1
abundance: -
d_gene: -
CDR3aa: CSAALRDEQFF
CDR3nt: TGCAGTGCTGCCCTTCGGGATGAGCAGTTCTTC

j_gene: TRBJ1-4
v_gene: TRBV7-2
abundance: -
d_gene: -
CDR3aa: CASSLGAAANEKLFF
CDR3nt: TGTGCCAGCAGCTTAGGGGCCGCCGCTAATGAAAAACTGTTTTTT

j_gene: TRBJ1-4
v_gene: TRBV5-1
abundance: few
d_gene: -
CDR3aa: CASAPRPGEKLFF
CDR3nt: TGCGCCAGCGCCCCACGGCCAGGGGAAAAACTGTTTTTT

j_gene: TRBJ1-2
v_gene: TRBV7-9
abundance: -
d_gene: -
CDR3aa: CASSLGPRQGGYTF
CDR3nt: TGTGCCAGCAGCTTAGGACCAAGGCAGGGAGGCTACACCTTC

j_gene: TRBJ1-2
v_gene: TRBV7-2
abundance: -
d_gene: -
CDR3aa: CASSLGAPYGYTF
CDR3nt: TGTGCCAGCAGCTTAGGGGCACCATATGGCTACACCTTC

j_gene: TRBJ2-5
v_gene: TRBV7-2
abundance: few
d_gene: -
CDR3aa: CASSLDGLNRETQYF
CDR3nt: TGTGCCAGCAGCTTAGACGGACTCAATCGAGAGACCCAGTACTTC

j_gene: TRBJ2-1
v_gene: TRBV5-4
abundance: -
d_gene: TRBD1
CDR3aa: CASSKAGGGDYNEQFF
CDR3nt: TGTGCCAGCAGCAAAGCAGGGGGCGGAGATTACAATGAGCAGTTCTTC

j_gene: TRBJ1-1
v_gene: TRBV7-3
abundance: -
d_gene: -
CDR3aa: CASSPGRAGTEAFF
CDR3nt: TGTGCCAGCAGCCCCGGACGGGCGGGCACTGAAGCTTTCTTT

j_gene: TRBJ1-1
v_gene: TRBV18
abundance: -
d_gene: TRBD1
CDR3aa: CASSPRQGIGTEAFF
CDR3nt: TGTGCCAGCTCACCGCGACAGGGGATCGGCACTGAAGCTTTCTTT

j_gene: TRBJ1-5
v_gene: TRBV4-1
abundance: -
d_gene: -
CDR3aa: CASSQDRTRTYQPQHF
CDR3nt: TGCGCCAGCAGCCAAGATCGAACGAGAACTTATCAGCCCCAGCATTTT

j_gene: TRBJ2-5
v_gene: TRBV11-1
abundance: once
d_gene: -
CDR3aa: CASSLRRDSQETQYF
CDR3nt: TGTGCCAGTAGCCTCCGCCGGGACTCACAAGAGACCCAGTACTTC

j_gene: TRBJ2-5
v_gene: TRBV4-2
abundance: few
d_gene: -
CDR3aa: CASSQARRETQYF
CDR3nt: TGTGCCAGCAGCCAAGCTCGGAGAGAGACCCAGTACTTC

j_gene: TRBJ1-5
v_gene: TRBV5-1
abundance: -
d_gene: -
CDR3aa: CASSLGTQQGQPQHF
CDR3nt: TGCGCCAGCAGCTTGGGGACACAGCAGGGTCAGCCCCAGCATTTT

j_gene: TRBJ1-1
v_gene: TRBV27
abundance: few
d_gene: -
CDR3aa: CASSPKTRAEAFF
CDR3nt: TGTGCCAGCAGTCCCAAAACGAGGGCTGAAGCTTTCTTT

j_gene: TRBJ1-3
v_gene: TRBV7-9
abundance: -
d_gene: -
CDR3aa: CASSSTGSGNTIYF
CDR3nt: TGTGCCAGCAGCTCTACAGGGTCTGGAAACACCATATATTTT

j_gene: TRBJ2-5
v_gene: TRBV7-8
abundance: -
d_gene: TRBD1
CDR3aa: CASSLDRGETQYF
CDR3nt: TGTGCCAGCAGCTTAGACAGGGGGGAGACCCAGTACTTC

j_gene: TRBJ2-7
v_gene: TRBV5-4
abundance: few
d_gene: -
CDR3aa: CASSRTGRTGNYEQYF
CDR3nt: TGTGCCAGCAGCCGGACCGGGCGCACGGGAAACTACGAGCAGTACTTC

j_gene: TRBJ2-7
v_gene: TRBV18
abundance: -
d_gene: TRBD1
CDR3aa: CASSPGTGNEQYF
CDR3nt: TGTGCCAGCTCACCCGGGACAGGGAACGAGCAGTACTTC

j_gene: TRBJ1-2
v_gene: TRBV6-5
abundance: once
d_gene: -
CDR3aa: CASSYGAGVYGYTF
CDR3nt: TGTGCCAGCAGTTACGGAGCAGGGGTCTATGGCTACACCTTC

j_gene: TRBJ1-6
v_gene: TRBV5-4
abundance: -
d_gene: -
CDR3aa: CASSLQSQGQDSPLHF
CDR3nt: TGTGCCAGCAGCTTACAGTCCCAGGGCCAGGATTCACCCCTCCACTTT

j_gene: TRBJ1-6
v_gene: TRBV27
abundance: -
d_gene: TRBD1
CDR3aa: CASSHKGANSPLHF
CDR3nt: TGTGCCAGCAGTCACAAGGGGGCGAATTCACCCCTCCACTTT

j_gene: TRBJ2-3
v_gene: TRBV19
abundance: -
d_gene: TRBD2
CDR3aa: CASSIRSGGATDTQYF
CDR3nt: TGTGCCAGTAGTATTAGGAGCGGGGGGGCCACAGATACGCAGTATTTT

j_gene: TRBJ1-3
v_gene: TRBV6-1
abundance: -
d_gene: TRBD1
CDR3aa: CASSQQGAGNTIYF
CDR3nt: TGTGCCAGCAGTCAACAGGGGGCTGGAAACACCATATATTTT

j_gene: TRBJ2-3
v_gene: TRBV4-1
abundance: -
d_gene: -
CDR3aa: CASSQDFWLALDTQYF
CDR3nt: TGCGCCAGCAGCCAAGATTTTTGGCTCGCCCTAGATACGCAGTATTTT

j_gene: TRBJ1-5
v_gene: TRBV7-8
abundance: -
d_gene: -
CDR3aa: CASSTRAGFNQPQHF
CDR3nt: TGTGCCAGCAGCACAAGGGCAGGGTTCAATCAGCCCCAGCATTTT

j_gene: TRBJ2-2
v_gene: TRBV18
abundance: -
d_gene: -
CDR3aa: CASSPSAQGQNTGELFF
CDR3nt: TGTGCCAGCTCACCTTCCGCCCAAGGACAGAACACCGGGGAGCTGTTTTTT